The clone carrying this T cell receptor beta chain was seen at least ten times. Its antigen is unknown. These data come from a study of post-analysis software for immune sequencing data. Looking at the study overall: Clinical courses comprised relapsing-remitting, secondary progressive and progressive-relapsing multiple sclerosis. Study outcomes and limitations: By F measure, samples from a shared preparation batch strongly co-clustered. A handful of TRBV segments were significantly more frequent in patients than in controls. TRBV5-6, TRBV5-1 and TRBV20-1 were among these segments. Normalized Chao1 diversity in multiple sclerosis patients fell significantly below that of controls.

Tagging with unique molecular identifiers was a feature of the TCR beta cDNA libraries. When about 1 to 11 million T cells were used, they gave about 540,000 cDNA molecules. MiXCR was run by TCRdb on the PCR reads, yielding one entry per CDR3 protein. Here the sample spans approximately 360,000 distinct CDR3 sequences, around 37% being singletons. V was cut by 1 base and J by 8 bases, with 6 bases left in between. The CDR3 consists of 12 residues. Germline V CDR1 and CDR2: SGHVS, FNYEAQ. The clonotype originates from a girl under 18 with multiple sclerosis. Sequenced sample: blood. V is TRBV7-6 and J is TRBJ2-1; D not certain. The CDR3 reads CASSLGFHEQFF. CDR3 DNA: TGTGCCAGCAGCTTAGGATTCCATGAGCAGTTCTTC.